The 7 T cell receptor beta chains given below trace back to one sample, sequenced in a study of regulatory T cells listed by TCRdb under 2018. Findings and caveats that apply to the study as a whole: Hydrophobic residues at CDR3 positions 6 and 7 were enriched in conventional CD4+ T cells from CD3G-deficient patients, suggesting more self-reactive specificities.

Their specific antigens are unknown. The receptor library was made with the immunoSEQ multiplex PCR assay. For the multiplex PCR, 52 forward TRBV primers and 13 reverse TRBJ primers were used, and amplification bias was corrected with both assay-based and computational methods. TCRdb carries this immuneACCESS record with in-frame sequences only. Its versions omit some clonotypes, under half of them owing to an unresolved V gene in the studies checked, with the rest unexplained. Recorded for this sample are more than 25,000 clones; just under 95% of them occurred a single time. The ten largest clones capture about 1.6% of the sample. Sequencing was done on a sample of conventional CD4+ T cells sorted from blood. Every receptor here comes from a person aged 18 to 30 with CD3G deficiency.

The chain uses TRBV28 and TRBJ1-1; 9 bases agree with TRBD1. Germline V gene data show CDR1 as MDHEN and CDR2 as SYDVKM. The V and J ends lost 5 bases and 1 base, in that order; junction bases with no gene match: 5. The CDR3 extends over 15 amino acids. CDR3 in DNA: TGTGCCAGCAGTCTGGGGGGACAGGGGAACACTGAAGCTTTCTTT. Encoded protein: CASSLGGQGNTEAFF.

CDR3: CASSYGQPNSPLHF. The CDR3 bases are TGTGCCAGCAGTTACGGACAGCCAAATTCACCCCTCCACTTT. The chain combines TRBV6-5 with TRBJ1-6, with D maybe TRBD1 (6 bases). Germline CDR1 MNHEY, CDR2 SVGAGI. V lost 2 bases and J 7 bases, leaving 9 bases between the germline ends. The CDR3 runs to 14 residues.

The chain joins TRBV19 to TRBJ2-2; D might be TRBD1 (6 bases). V was shortened by 2 bases and J by 4 bases, with 11 bases between the two germline ends. Germline V CDR1 and CDR2: LNHDA, SQIVND (reference sequence). This CDR3 comprises 15 residues. DNA of the CDR3: TGTGCCAGTAGTATAACAGGGTTAAGCACCGGGGAGCTGTTTTTT. This translates into CASSITGLSTGELFF.

The rearrangement joins TRBV7-2 to TRBJ2-1; D is perhaps TRBD1 (6 bases). The length of the CDR3 is 15 residues. Germline CDR1 SGHTA, CDR2 FQGNSA. The V end lost 1 base, the J end lost 2 bases, and 9 bases lay between the germline ends. DNA for the CDR3: TGTGCCAGCAGCTTAGAGGACAGACCCTACAATGAGCAGTTCTTC. This codes for CASSLEDRPYNEQFF.

This chain links TRBV6-1 with TRBJ1-6; 8 nucleotides line up with TRBD1. Germline CDR1 reads MNHNS; CDR2 reads SASEGT. The CDR3 length is 13 residues. With 10 bases clipped from V and 7 bases from J, the junction kept 6 bases outside the gene matches. The DNA for the CDR3 is TGTGCCATCAGACAGGGGTGGAATTCACCCCTCCACTTT. Its translation: CAIRQGWNSPLHF.

The rearrangement links TRBV5-1 to TRBJ2-6, with no clear D. The CDR3 totals 15 residues. Trimming stripped 0 bases from V and 0 bases from J, with 4 bases between. CDR1 SGHRS and CDR2 YFSETQ come from the germline V gene. CDR3 nucleotides: TGCGCCAGCAGCTTGGAATACTCTGGGGCCAACGTCCTGACTTTC. This encodes CASSLEYSGANVLTF.

The gene calls are TRBV6-6 and TRBJ2-7, with a weak D call TRBD1 (5 bases). The ends were cut back, 4 bases at V and 3 bases at J, with 13 bases in the middle. Germline CDR1 MNHNY, CDR2 SVGAGI (reference sequence). The CDR3 is 14 residues long. CDR3 in DNA: TGTGCCAGCAGTTCAGCAGGGCCACACTACGAGCAGTACTTC. Translating gives CASSSAGPHYEQYF.